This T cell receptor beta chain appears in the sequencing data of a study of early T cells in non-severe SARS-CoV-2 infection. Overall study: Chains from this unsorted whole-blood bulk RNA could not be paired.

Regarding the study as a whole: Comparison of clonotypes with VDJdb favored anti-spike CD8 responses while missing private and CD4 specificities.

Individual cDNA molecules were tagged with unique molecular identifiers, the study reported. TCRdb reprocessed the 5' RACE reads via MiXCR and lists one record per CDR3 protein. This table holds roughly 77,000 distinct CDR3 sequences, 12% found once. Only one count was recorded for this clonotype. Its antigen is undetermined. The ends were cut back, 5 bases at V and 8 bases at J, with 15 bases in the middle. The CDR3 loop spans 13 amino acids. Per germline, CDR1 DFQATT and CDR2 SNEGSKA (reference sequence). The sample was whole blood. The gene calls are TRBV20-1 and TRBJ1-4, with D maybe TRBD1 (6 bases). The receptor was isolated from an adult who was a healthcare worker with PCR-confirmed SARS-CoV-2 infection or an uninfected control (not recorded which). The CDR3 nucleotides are TGCAGTGCTGGAACAGGGACGGGCGAAAAACTGTTTTTT. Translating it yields CSAGTGTGEKLFF.